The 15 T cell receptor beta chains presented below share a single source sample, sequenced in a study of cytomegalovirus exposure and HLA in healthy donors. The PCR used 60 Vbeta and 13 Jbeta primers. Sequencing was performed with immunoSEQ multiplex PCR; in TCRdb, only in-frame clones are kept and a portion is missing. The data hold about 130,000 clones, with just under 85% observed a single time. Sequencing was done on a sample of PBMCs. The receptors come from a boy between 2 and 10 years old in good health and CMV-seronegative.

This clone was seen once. The CDR3, as DNA: TGTGCCAGTAGTATAGATTATAGTGGCAGGGCAACGAACACCGGGGAGCTGTTTTTT. Translation gives CASSIDYSGRATNTGELFF. The chain recombines TRBV19 with TRBJ2-2; D may be TRBD1 (5 bases). CDR1 and CDR2 (germline): LNHDA, SQIVND (reference sequence). Trimming took 0 bases from V and 0 from J, leaving 17 bases between them. The CDR3 length is 19 residues.

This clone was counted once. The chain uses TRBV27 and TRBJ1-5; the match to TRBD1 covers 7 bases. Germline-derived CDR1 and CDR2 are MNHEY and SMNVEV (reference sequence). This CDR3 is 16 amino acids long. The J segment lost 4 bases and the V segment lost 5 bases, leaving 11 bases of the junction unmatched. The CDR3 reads CASSPHDRDPNQPQHF. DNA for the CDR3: TGTGCCAGCAGTCCCCACGACAGGGACCCGAATCAGCCCCAGCATTTT.

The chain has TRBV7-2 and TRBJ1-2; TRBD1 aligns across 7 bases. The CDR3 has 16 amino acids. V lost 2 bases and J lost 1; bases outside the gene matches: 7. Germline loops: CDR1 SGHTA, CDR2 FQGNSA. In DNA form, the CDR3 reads TGTGCCAGCAGCTTAAGACAGGGTGGCATTAACTATGGCTACACCTTC. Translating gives CASSLRQGGINYGYTF.

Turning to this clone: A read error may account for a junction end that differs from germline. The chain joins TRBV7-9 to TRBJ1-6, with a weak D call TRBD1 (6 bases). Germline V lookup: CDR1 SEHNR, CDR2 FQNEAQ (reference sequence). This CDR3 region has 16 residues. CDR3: CASSLASGGGNSPPHF. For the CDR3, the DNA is TGTGCCAGCAGCTTAGCGTCCGGGGGGGGCAATTCACCCCCCCACTTT.

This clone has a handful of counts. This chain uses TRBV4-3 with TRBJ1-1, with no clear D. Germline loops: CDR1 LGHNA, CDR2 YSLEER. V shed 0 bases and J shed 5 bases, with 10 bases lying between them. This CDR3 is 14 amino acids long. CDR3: CASSQDRGETEAFF. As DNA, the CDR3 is TGCGCCAGCAGCCAAGATCGCGGGGAGACTGAAGCTTTCTTT.

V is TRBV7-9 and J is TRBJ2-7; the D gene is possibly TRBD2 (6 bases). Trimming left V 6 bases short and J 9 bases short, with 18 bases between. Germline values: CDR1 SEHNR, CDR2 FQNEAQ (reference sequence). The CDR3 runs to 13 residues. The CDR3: CASSTYSKGGQYF. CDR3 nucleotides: TGTGCCAGCAGTACCTACTCCAAGGGAGGGCAGTACTTC.

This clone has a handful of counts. CDR3: CASSLTRGGTDTQYF. The DNA for the CDR3 is TGTGCCAGCAGCCTGACGCGGGGGGGCACAGATACGCAGTATTTT. V and J are TRBV4-2 and TRBJ2-3, with 8 bases identical to TRBD2. After removal of 4 bases from V and 1 base from J, the junction contained 4 bases not matched to a gene. In germline, CDR1 is LGHNA, CDR2 YNFKEQ. The CDR3 has 15 residues.

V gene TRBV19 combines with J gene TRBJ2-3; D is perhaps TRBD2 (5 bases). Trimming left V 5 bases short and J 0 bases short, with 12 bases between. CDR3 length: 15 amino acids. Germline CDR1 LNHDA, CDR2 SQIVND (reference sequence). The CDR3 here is CASSGIASSTDTQYF. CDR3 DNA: TGTGCCAGTAGTGGCATAGCGTCTAGCACAGATACGCAGTATTTT.

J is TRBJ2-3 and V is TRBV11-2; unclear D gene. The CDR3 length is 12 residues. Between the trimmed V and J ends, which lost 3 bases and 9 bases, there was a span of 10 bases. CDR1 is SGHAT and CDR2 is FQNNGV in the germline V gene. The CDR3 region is CASSLAERTQYF. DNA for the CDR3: TGTGCCAGCAGCTTGGCTGAGAGGACGCAGTATTTT. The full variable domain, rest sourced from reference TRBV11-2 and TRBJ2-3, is EAGVAQSPRYKIIEKRQSVAFWCNPISGHATLYWYQQILGQGPKLLIQFQNNGVVDDSQLPKDRFSAERLKGVDSTLKIQPAKLEDSAVYLCASSLAERTQYFGPGTRLTVL.

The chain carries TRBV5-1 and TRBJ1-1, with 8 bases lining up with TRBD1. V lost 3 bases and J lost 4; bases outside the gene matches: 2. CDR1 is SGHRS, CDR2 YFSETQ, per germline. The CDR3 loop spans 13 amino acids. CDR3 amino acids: CASSSGGLTEAFF. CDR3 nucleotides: TGCGCCAGCAGCTCAGGGGGCCTCACTGAAGCTTTCTTT.

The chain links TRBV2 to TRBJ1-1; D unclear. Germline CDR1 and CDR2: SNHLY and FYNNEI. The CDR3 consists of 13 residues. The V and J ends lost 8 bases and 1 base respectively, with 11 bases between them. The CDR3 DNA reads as TGTGCCAGCCGCAGGCCGCCGAACACTGAAGCTTTCTTT. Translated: CASRRPPNTEAFF.

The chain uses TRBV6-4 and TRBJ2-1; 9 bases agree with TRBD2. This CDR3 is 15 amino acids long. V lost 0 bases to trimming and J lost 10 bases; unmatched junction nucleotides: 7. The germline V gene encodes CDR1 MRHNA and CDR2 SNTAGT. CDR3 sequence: CASSDSAGGPEEQFF. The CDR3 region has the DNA TGTGCCAGCAGTGACTCGGCGGGGGGGCCAGAAGAGCAGTTCTTC.

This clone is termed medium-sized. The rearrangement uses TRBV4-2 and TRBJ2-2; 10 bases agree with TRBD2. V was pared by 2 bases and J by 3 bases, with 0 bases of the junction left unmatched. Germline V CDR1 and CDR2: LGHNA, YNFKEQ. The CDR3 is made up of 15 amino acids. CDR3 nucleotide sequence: TGTGCCAGCAGCCAACTAGCGGGAGACACCGGGGAGCTGTTTTTT. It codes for CASSQLAGDTGELFF.

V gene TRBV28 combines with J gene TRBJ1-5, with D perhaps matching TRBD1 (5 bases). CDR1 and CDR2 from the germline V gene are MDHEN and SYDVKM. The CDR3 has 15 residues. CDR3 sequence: CATSPIGGFRQPQHF. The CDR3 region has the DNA TGTGCAACCAGCCCGATCGGGGGTTTCAGGCAGCCCCAGCATTTT.

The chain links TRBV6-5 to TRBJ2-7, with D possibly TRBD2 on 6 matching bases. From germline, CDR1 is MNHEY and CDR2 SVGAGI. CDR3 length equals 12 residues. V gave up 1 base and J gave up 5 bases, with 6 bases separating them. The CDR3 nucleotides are TGTGCCAGCAGTTACTGGGGGGACGAGCAGTACTTC. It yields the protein CASSYWGDEQYF.